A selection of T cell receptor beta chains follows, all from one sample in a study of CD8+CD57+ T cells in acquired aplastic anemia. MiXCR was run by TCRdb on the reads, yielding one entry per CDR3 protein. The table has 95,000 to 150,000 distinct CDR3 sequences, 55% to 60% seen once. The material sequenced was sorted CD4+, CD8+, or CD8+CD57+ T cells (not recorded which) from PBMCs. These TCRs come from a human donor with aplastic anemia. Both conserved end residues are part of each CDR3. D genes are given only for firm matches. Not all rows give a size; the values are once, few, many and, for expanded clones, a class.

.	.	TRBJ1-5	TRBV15	TGTGCCACCAGCAGAGAAAGACGTACGAGCCAGCCCCAGCATTTT	CATSRERRTSQPQHF
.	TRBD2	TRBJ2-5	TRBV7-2	TGTGCCAGCAGCGGAAGCGGGGGGGCCCGCGGGGAGACCCAGTACTTC	CASSGSGGARGETQYF
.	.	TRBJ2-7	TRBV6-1	TGTGCCAGCAGCCAGACAGGATTGCAGTACTTC	CASSQTGLQYF
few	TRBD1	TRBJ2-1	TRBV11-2	TGTGCCAGCAGCTCCAGGTCGGGACAGGGGTTGAATGAGCAGTTCTTC	CASSSRSGQGLNEQFF
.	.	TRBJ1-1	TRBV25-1	TGTGCCATAGGGGACACCCTCACTGAAGCTTTCTTT	CAIGDTLTEAFF
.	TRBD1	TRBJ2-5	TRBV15	TGTGCCACCAGCGCCTGGGACAGGGACGTGGAGACCCAGTACTTC	CATSAWDRDVETQYF
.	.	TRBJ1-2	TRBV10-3	TGTGCCATCAGTGTGACAGTTAACTATGGCTACACCTTC	CAISVTVNYGYTF
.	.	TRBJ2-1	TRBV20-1	TGCAGTGCTAGTATCCGGACCACCTACAATGAGCAGTTCTTC	CSASIRTTYNEQFF
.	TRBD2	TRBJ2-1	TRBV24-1	TGTGCCACCAGTGATTTAAGCAGCGGGGGGGCAAACTACAATGAGCAGTTCTTC	CATSDLSSGGANYNEQFF
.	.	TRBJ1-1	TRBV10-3	TGTGCCATCAGTGATCTGGCAGGTCTAAACACTGAAGCTTTCTTT	CAISDLAGLNTEAFF
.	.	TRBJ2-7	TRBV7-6	TGTGCCAGCAGCTTAGGGGGGGACGCCTACGAGCAGTACTTC	CASSLGGDAYEQYF
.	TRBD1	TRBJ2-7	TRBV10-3	TGTGCCATCATGGGGGACAGTGCCTACGAGCAGTACTTC	CAIMGDSAYEQYF
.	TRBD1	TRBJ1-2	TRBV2	TGTGCCAGCAGTGAAGCGCCCGGACAGGGGAGCGGCTACACCTTC	CASSEAPGQGSGYTF
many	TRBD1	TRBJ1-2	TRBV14	TGTGCCAGCAGCCTATCGGGACAGGGAAGGTATGGCTACACCTTC	CASSLSGQGRYGYTF
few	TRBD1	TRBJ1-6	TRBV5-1	TGCGCCAGCAGCTTGGCCGGGGACAGGTGGTCGCCCCTCCACTTT	CASSLAGDRWSPLHF
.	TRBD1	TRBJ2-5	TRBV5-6	TGTGCCAGCAGCGAACCGGGACAGCGCCAAGAGACCCAGTACTTC	CASSEPGQRQETQYF
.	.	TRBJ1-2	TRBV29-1	TGCAGCGTTGTCGTTACAGGGAGGGAGGGCTACACCTTC	CSVVVTGREGYTF
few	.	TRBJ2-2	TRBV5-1	TGCGCCAGCAGGAAGGGCGGGACGAACACCGGGGAGCTGTTTTTT	CASRKGGTNTGELFF
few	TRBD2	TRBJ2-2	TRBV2	TGTGCCAGCAGTGAGAGCCTTCTAGCGGGAGGGCTCACCGGGGAGCTGTTTTTT	CASSESLLAGGLTGELFF
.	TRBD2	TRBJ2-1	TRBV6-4	TGTGCTAGCAGTGACTCTGGGGTGGGACTAGCGGGGCTCAACAATGAGCAGTTCTTC	CASSDSGVGLAGLNNEQFF
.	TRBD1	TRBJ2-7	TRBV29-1	TGCAGCGTAATTACAGGGGGTGACCTCTACGAGCAGTACTTC	CSVITGGDLYEQYF
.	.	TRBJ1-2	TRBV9	TGTGCCAGCAGCGTAGGCGGGGGGAACTATGGCTACACCTTC	CASSVGGGNYGYTF
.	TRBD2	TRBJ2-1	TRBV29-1	TGCAGCGTAGATAAACTAGCGGGAGTAAAAAATGAGCAGTTCTTC	CSVDKLAGVKNEQFF
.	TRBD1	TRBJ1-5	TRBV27	TGTGCCAGCAGTTTTCTGTCGTCCAGGGGGCCGAGCAATCAGCCCCAGCATTTT	CASSFLSSRGPSNQPQHF
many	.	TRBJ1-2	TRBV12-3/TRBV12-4	TGTGCCAGCAGTCTAGGGCCCAATGGCTACACCTTC	CASSLGPNGYTF
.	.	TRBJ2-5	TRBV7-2	TGTGCCAGCAGCTTAGCGGCGGGTGCGGAGACCCAGTACTTC	CASSLAAGAETQYF
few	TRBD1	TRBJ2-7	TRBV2	TGTGCCAGCAACCTGGGACAGGGGAACGAGCAGTACTTC	CASNLGQGNEQYF
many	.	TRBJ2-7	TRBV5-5	TGTGCCAGCAGCTTGGGATGGGTGGCCCCAAACTACGAGCAGTACTTC	CASSLGWVAPNYEQYF